These 22 T cell receptor beta chains originate from one sample sequenced in a study of blood T cell repertoires in COVID-19. Assay used: immunoSEQ multiplex PCR; TCRdb lists only in-frame clones, some missing. This sample yields 150,000 or so clones, of which over 75% are seen a single time; over 10% belongs to the top ten. Sequencing was carried out using peripheral blood. All receptors derive from a young man with COVID-19, enrolled during active disease.

The gene calls are TRBV13 and TRBJ2-1, with TRBD1 matching 10 bases. The CDR3 has 17 residues. Looked up from germline, CDR1 is PRHDT and CDR2 is FYEKMQ (reference sequence). With V trimmed by 5 bases and J by 6 bases, 13 bases remained unmatched. CDR3 residues: CASSLGSGTGVRNEQFF. In DNA form, the CDR3 reads TGTGCCAGCAGCCTTGGATCCGGGACAGGGGTACGCAATGAGCAGTTCTTC.

The chain carries TRBV20-1 and TRBJ2-5; D call uncertain. The CDR3 contains 10 residues. V was pared by 5 bases and J by 10 bases, with 11 bases between. From germline, CDR1 is DFQATT and CDR2 SNEGSKA (reference sequence). In nucleotides, the CDR3 is TGCAGTGCTCGCAACATGATCCAGTACTTC. Translating it yields CSARNMIQYF.

V and J are TRBV6-6 and TRBJ1-6; 10 bases are shared with TRBD1. CDR3 length equals 15 residues. The junction had 7 bases not matched to a gene; V was cut back by 5 bases and J by 9 bases. Germline values: CDR1 MNHNY, CDR2 SVGAGI (reference sequence). The CDR3 DNA reads as TGTGCCAGCAGTCCACTCGGACAGGGGGGTTCACCCCTCCACTTT. This gives the protein CASSPLGQGGSPLHF.

The chain combines TRBV27 with TRBJ2-7; TRBD2 matches at 10 bases. The V segment lost 6 bases and the J segment 0 bases; nucleotides outside the gene matches: 2. This CDR3 contains 14 residues. Germline V lookup: CDR1 MNHEY, CDR2 SMNVEV (reference sequence). Here the CDR3 DNA reads TGTGCCAGCAGATGGACTAGCGGCTCCTACGAGCAGTACTTC. Translating it yields CASRWTSGSYEQYF.

The chain is built from TRBV11-2 and TRBJ2-4; 7 positions agree with TRBD1. CDR1 and CDR2 (germline): SGHAT, FQNNGV. The junction had 1 base not matched to a gene; V was cut back by 5 bases and J by 0 bases. CDR3 size: 14 residues. The CDR3 coding sequence is TGTGCCAGCAGCGGGACAGCAGCCAAAAACATTCAGTACTTC. Residues: CASSGTAAKNIQYF. Full variable domain (remainder filled in from reference TRBV11-2 and TRBJ2-4): EAGVAQSPRYKIIEKRQSVAFWCNPISGHATLYWYQQILGQGPKLLIQFQNNGVVDDSQLPKDRFSAERLKGVDSTLKIQPAKLEDSAVYLCASSGTAAKNIQYFGAGTRLSVL.

The count of this clone is one. The chain couples TRBV5-1 to TRBJ2-1; possible D gene TRBD2, 6 bases. V was pared by 4 bases and J by 0 bases, with 17 bases between. CDR1 is SGHRS, CDR2 YFSETQ, per germline. This CDR3 comprises 17 residues. The CDR3 nucleotides read TGCGCCAGCAGCACATTGGGAGCGGGTAGCTCCTACAATGAGCAGTTCTTC. Residues: CASSTLGAGSSYNEQFF.

This clone was counted once. V and J are TRBV27 and TRBJ1-5, with D possibly TRBD1 on 5 matching bases. V lost 2 bases and J 2 bases, leaving 10 bases between the germline ends. Germline V CDR1 and CDR2: MNHEY, SMNVEV (reference sequence). The CDR3 loop spans 15 amino acids. CDR3 amino acids: CASSLGGVGNQPQHF. The CDR3 DNA sequence: TGTGCCAGCAGTTTAGGGGGGGTAGGCAATCAGCCCCAGCATTTT.

Written as DNA, the CDR3 is TGTGCCAGCAGTGGGGGCGTCGACAACTATAGCAATCAGCCCCAGCATTTT. Translated, it gives CASSGGVDNYSNQPQHF. The chain joins TRBV25-1 to TRBJ1-5; D is possibly TRBD1 (5 bases). V was pared by 4 bases and J by 0 bases, with 16 bases between. CDR3 length: 17 residues. The germline CDR1 and CDR2 sequences are MGHDK and SYGVNS. Using reference TRBV25-1 and TRBJ1-5 for the parts outside the CDR3, the full variable domain is EADIYQTPRYLVIGTGKKITLECSQTMGHDKMYWYQQDPGMELHLIHYSYGVNSTEKGDLSSESTVSRIRTEHFPLTLESARPSHTSQYLCASSGGVDNYSNQPQHFGDGTRLSIL.

J is TRBJ1-5 and V is TRBV6-1; D is uncertain. The CDR3 has 15 amino acids. The germline V and J ends were trimmed by 2 bases and 6 bases, with 14 bases remaining between them. CDR1 is MNHNS and CDR2 is SASEGT in the germline V gene. CDR3 sequence: CASSERGVSSQPQHF. The CDR3 DNA reads TGTGCCAGCAGTGAACGGGGAGTCAGTAGTCAGCCCCAGCATTTT.

The chain uses TRBV19 and TRBJ1-5, with TRBD1 matching over 8 bases. V lost 7 bases, J lost 6 bases, and 11 bases stayed unmatched. The length of the CDR3 is 15 residues. Germline CDR1 and CDR2: LNHDA and SQIVND (reference sequence). The DNA of the CDR3 is TGTGCCAGTAACTCCCGGGACAGGAAGGTTCAGCCCCAGCATTTT. It encodes CASNSRDRKVQPQHF.

As concerns this clone: The junction and the germline gene differ at one end; a read error may be behind it. The V and J genes are TRBV7-7 and TRBJ1-3, with D tentatively TRBD1 (5 bases). The CDR3 sequence is 13 residues long. From germline, CDR1 is SSHAT and CDR2 FNYEAQ (reference sequence). CDR3 sequence reads: CASSLGPGNTIYF. The CDR3 DNA is TGTGCTAGCAGCTTGGGGCCCGGAAACACCATATATTTT.

This clone was observed a handful of times. A junction end diverges from the germline sequence, so it may reflect a read error. The chain combines TRBV19 with TRBJ1-4; unclear D gene. The V gene's germline CDR1 is LNHDA and CDR2 SQIVND (reference sequence). The CDR3 is made up of 14 amino acids. The CDR3 DNA is TGTGCCAGTAGTATACGCAGCGTCGGTGAAAAACTGCTTTTT. It encodes CASSIRSVGEKLLF.

The V call is TRBV20-1, the J call TRBJ1-4; no definite D call. Trimming stripped 5 bases from V and 4 bases from J, with 5 bases between. The CDR3 totals 11 residues. Germline lookup yields CDR1 DFQATT and CDR2 SNEGSKA (reference sequence). Written as DNA, the CDR3 is TGCAGTGCTGAGTTTAATGAAAAACTGTTTTTT. It encodes CSAEFNEKLFF.

The chain is built from TRBV2 and TRBJ2-7; 7 bases fit TRBD2. The CDR3 loop spans 13 amino acids. Germline V gene lookup returns CDR1 SNHLY and CDR2 FYNNEI. V was pared by 8 bases and J by 1 base, with 5 bases of the junction left unmatched. The CDR3 here is CASHSGSSYEQYF. The CDR3 DNA follows: TGTGCCAGCCATAGCGGGTCATCCTACGAGCAGTACTTC.

The chain combines TRBV5-6 with TRBJ2-7; no firm D call. Germline CDR1 and CDR2: SGHDT and YYEEEE. This CDR3 has 14 residues. Trimming took 2 bases from V and 1 from J, leaving 10 bases between them. The CDR3 is CASSFYASSYEQYF. For the CDR3, the DNA is TGTGCCAGCAGCTTTTATGCGTCTTCCTACGAGCAGTACTTC. The full variable domain, completed using reference TRBV5-6 and TRBJ2-7, is DAGVTQSPTHLIKTRGQQVTLRCSPKSGHDTVSWYQQALGQGPQFIFQYYEEEERQRGNFPDRFSGHQFPNYSSELNVNALLLGDSALYLCASSFYASSYEQYFGPGTRLTVT.

The V gene is TRBV11-2, the J gene TRBJ2-1; D gene unclear. This CDR3 is 15 amino acids long. The germline CDR1 and CDR2 sequences are SGHAT and FQNNGV. Trimming removed 4 bases at V and 10 bases at J, with 20 bases between. The CDR3 sequence is CASSSRLPPRLEQFF. CDR3 DNA sequence: TGTGCCAGCAGCTCAAGACTTCCCCCCCGGTTAGAGCAGTTCTTC.

The chain uses TRBV27 and TRBJ1-2; 7 bases fit TRBD1. J lost 4 bases, V lost 8 bases, and 13 bases had no gene match. The CDR3 has 15 amino acids. Germline V gene lookup returns CDR1 MNHEY and CDR2 SMNVEV (reference sequence). The CDR3 sequence is CASSPGTAFGYGYTF. The DNA for the CDR3 is TGTGCCAGCTCCCCCGGGACAGCCTTTGGCTATGGCTACACCTTC.

The genes are TRBV10-3 and TRBJ2-5; D not certain. V was clipped by 7 bases and J by 4 bases, with 13 bases between them. CDR1 ENHRY and CDR2 SYGVKD come from the germline V gene. CDR3 length: 13 amino acids. CDR3 sequence: CAINRQAGETQYF. In DNA form, the CDR3 reads TGTGCCATCAATAGACAAGCCGGAGAGACCCAGTACTTC.

The chain carries TRBV5-5 and TRBJ2-7; 7 bases fit TRBD1. The CDR3 sequence is 14 residues long. The V and J ends lost 1 base and 5 bases, in that order; junction bases with no gene match: 6. Germline lookup yields CDR1 SGHKS and CDR2 YYEKEE (reference sequence). The CDR3 sequence is CASSLSGGNNEQYF. CDR3 bases: TGTGCCAGCAGCTTGTCAGGGGGTAACAACGAGCAGTACTTC.

This clone occurred once. The gene calls are TRBV11-2 and TRBJ2-3; 10 bases align to TRBD2. Germline values: CDR1 SGHAT, CDR2 FQNNGV. J lost 4 bases, V lost 3 bases, and 7 bases had no gene match. The CDR3 is 16 residues long. The DNA for the CDR3 is TGTGCCAGCAGCTTTGAAGCGGGAGGGCCGGCAGATACGCAGTATTTT. Its protein product is CASSFEAGGPADTQYF.

The chain links TRBV27 to TRBJ1-2; TRBD1 matches 8 bases. With V trimmed by 4 bases and J by 4 bases, 5 bases remained unmatched. In germline, CDR1 is MNHEY, CDR2 SMNVEV (reference sequence). The CDR3 contains 14 residues. The CDR3 nucleotides are TGTGCCAGCAGTTCCCGGGACAGGAGCTATGGCTACACCTTC. Its protein product is CASSSRDRSYGYTF.

The chain is built from TRBV19 and TRBJ2-2; unclear D gene. The CDR3 runs 11 residues. Germline CDR1 and CDR2: LNHDA and SQIVND (reference sequence). V was clipped by 7 bases and J by 7 bases, with 7 bases between them. The chain's CDR3 is CASNNVGELFF. DNA of the CDR3: TGTGCCAGTAACAACGTCGGGGAGCTGTTTTTT.